This T cell receptor (beta chain) was sequenced for a study of PD-1 blockade in classical Hodgkin lymphoma. With regard to this clone: No antigen is known for it.

Study-wide results and limits: Healthy donors reportedly exceeded newly diagnosed patients in baseline TCR diversity.

The CDR3 has 15 residues. The germline V gene encodes CDR1 SGHTA and CDR2 FQGNSA. J gave up 7 bases and V 7 bases, and 7 bases lay outside the gene matches. Repertoires were generated with immunoSEQ multiplex PCR, while TCRdb's copy carries only in-frame clones and drops some. The sample includes about 36,000 clones, roughly three quarters of them seen just once. Every one of the patients relapsed after autologous stem cell transplantation (brentuximab vedotin exposure was variable). The starting material was peripheral blood mononuclear cells (PBMCs), obtained before the second cycle of nivolumab. The TCR comes from a human donor with classical Hodgkin lymphoma. V gene TRBV7-2 combines with J gene TRBJ2-3, with TRBD2 matching over 14 bases. CDR3: CASIPGLAGVNTQYF. The CDR3 nucleotides read TGTGCCAGCATCCCGGGACTAGCGGGGGTGAATACGCAGTATTTT.